This entry describes one T cell receptor beta chain. This clonotype was seen only a few times. The target of this receptor is not known. No base quality values were provided; no much bigger clone lies one nucleotide off. CDR1 and CDR2 are read off the germline V gene as MRHNA and SNTAGT. V and J are trimmed by 4 bases and 2 bases, and the gene matches miss 1 base of the junction. Taken from cysteine to phenylalanine, the CDR3 has 15 residues. Just CDR3 DNA is preserved here, 45 bases in frame from base 1. These data belong to a study of early T cells in non-severe SARS-CoV-2 infection (dated by TCRdb to the early 2020s). Notes on the research overall: Because TCR sequencing relied on bulk RNA taken from unsorted whole blood, pairing of alpha and beta chains was not possible. Results the study describes overall, beyond this receptor: VDJdb matching was skewed toward anti-spike CD8 responses and likely underestimated virus-specific expansions by missing private and CD4 specificities.

Set within a cohort of healthcare workers in London, UK, this nested case-control study involved weekly PCR testing of nasopharyngeal swabs along with blood sampling. Healthcare workers were enrolled in the week of the UK lockdown, from 23 to 31 March 2020, and were followed every week for up to roughly 15 weeks. The library relied on 5' RACE. TCRdb lists the instrument as NextSeq 500. The TCR library protocol attached unique molecular identifiers to individual cDNA molecules to correct for sequencing error and PCR bias. Both TCR alpha and beta chains were sequenced, and tight co-correlation was observed between alpha and beta sequence abundances in each sample. The paper's processing steps were these. Decombinator V4 was used to perform V gene, J gene and CDR3 annotation of TCR sequences. TCRs were defined as expanded if a significant change between any two time points was detected under a Poisson model with p below 0.0001. TCR abundances were normalised to the total number of TCRs sequenced in each sample and reported as counts per million. TRAV1-2 paired with TRAJ12, TRAJ20 or TRAJ33 defined MAIT TCRs, while TRAV10 paired with TRAJ18 defined iNKT TCRs. VDJdb, accessed on 1 November 2021, was searched for TCRs annotated for CMV, EBV and SARS-CoV-2, and TCRs annotated for more than one antigen were excluded. The public sequencing data were trimmed at Q25 with fastp and processed into clonotypes with MiXCR by TCRdb, which kept only in-frame beta chains. Every CDR3 protein is listed once, alongside the most common genes and DNA of its rows. The V and J calls, along with clone size, are taken from TCRdb and not from the paper's own processing. For this sample there are some 81,000 distinct CDR3 sequences; over 8.5% appear just once. The top ten hold more than 4.5% of the sample.

This receptor chain uses TRBV6-4 and TRBJ2-3; 12 nucleotides in the junction match TRBD2. Sequenced sample: whole blood. The TCR sequence derives from an adult who was a healthcare worker with PCR-confirmed SARS-CoV-2 infection or an uninfected control (not recorded which). The DNA sequence is TGTGCCAGCAGTGGGACTAGCGGGAACACAGATACGCAGTATTTT. Its protein is CASSGTSGNTDTQYF.